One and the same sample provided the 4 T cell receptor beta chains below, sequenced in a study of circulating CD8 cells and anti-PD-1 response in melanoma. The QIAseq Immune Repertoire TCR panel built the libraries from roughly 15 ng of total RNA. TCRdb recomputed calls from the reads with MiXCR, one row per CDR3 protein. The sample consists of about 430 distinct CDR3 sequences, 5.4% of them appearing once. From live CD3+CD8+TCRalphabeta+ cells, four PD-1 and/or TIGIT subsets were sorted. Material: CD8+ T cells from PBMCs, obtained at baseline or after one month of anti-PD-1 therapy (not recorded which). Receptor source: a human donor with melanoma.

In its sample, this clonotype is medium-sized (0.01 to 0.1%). The CDR3 is CASSIVGTAYNEQFF. CDR3 bases: TGTGCCAGTAGTATAGTAGGGACAGCCTACAATGAGCAGTTCTTC. The chain couples TRBV19 to TRBJ2-1; 7 bases agree with TRBD1. Per germline, CDR1 LNHDA and CDR2 SQIVND (reference sequence). The J segment lost 2 bases and the V segment lost 1 base, leaving 2 bases of the junction unmatched. This CDR3 has 15 residues.

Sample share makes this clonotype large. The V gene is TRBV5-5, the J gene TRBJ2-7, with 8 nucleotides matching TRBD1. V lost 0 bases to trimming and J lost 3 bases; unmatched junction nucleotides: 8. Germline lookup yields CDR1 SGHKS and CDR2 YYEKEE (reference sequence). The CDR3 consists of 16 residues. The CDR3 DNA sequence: TGTGCCAGCAGCTTGGAAGTTACAGGGGGTTTCTACGAGCAGTACTTC. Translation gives CASSLEVTGGFYEQYF. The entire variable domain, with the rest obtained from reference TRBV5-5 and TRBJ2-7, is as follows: DAGVTQSPTHLIKTRGQQVTLRCSPISGHKSVSWYQQVLGQGPQFIFQYYEKEERGRGNFPDRFSARQFPNYSSELNVNALLLGDSALYLCASSLEVTGGFYEQYFGPGTRLTVT.

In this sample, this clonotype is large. Here the CDR3 reads CASSLTPSSYYEQYF. DNA for the CDR3: TGTGCCAGCAGCTTAACCCCTAGCTCCTACTACGAGCAGTACTTC. This sequence joins TRBV7-3 and TRBJ2-7; a possible D gene is TRBD2 (5 bases). CDR1 and CDR2 (germline): SGHTA, FQGTGA. The V end lost 0 bases, the J end lost 3 bases, and 12 bases lay between the germline ends. CDR3 length: 15 amino acids.

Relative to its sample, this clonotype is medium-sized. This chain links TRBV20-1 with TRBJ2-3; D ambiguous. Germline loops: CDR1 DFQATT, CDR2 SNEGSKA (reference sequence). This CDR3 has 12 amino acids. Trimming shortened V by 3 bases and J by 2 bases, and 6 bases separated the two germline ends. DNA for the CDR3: TGCAGTGCTAGGTCCTTCACAGATACGCAGTATTTT. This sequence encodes CSARSFTDTQYF.